A selection of T cell receptor beta chains follows, all from one sample in a study of OX40 agonist ivuxolimab in advanced cancers. Repertoires were generated with immunoSEQ multiplex PCR, while TCRdb's copy carries only in-frame clones and drops some. The table has approximately 58,000 clones, 81% seen once. The input for sequencing was CD4+ or CD8+ T cells sorted from blood, taken in a trial of the OX40 agonist ivuxolimab. The receptors were sampled from an adult with an advanced solid tumor such as melanoma, head and neck, liver or kidney cancer. Both conserved end residues are part of each CDR3. The D gene is left open where the match is weak. Size values are once, few and many counts, or a class for expanded clones, and some rows have none.

length,size,D,J,V,CDR3,DNA
14,-,TRBD1,TRBJ1-2,TRBV7-9,CASSLRTGIDGYTF,TGTGCCAGCAGCCTACGGACAGGAATAGATGGCTACACCTTC
14,-,-,TRBJ1-2,TRBV6-5,CASSLDGPGYGYTF,TGTGCCAGCAGCCTGGACGGACCCGGGTATGGCTACACCTTC
15,-,-,TRBJ2-6,TRBV7-9,CATEWGFSGANVLTF,TGTGCCACTGAATGGGGGTTCTCTGGGGCCAACGTCCTGACTTTC
14,once,-,TRBJ2-5,TRBV7-9,CASSIAASQETQYF,TGTGCCAGCAGCATAGCGGCGTCCCAAGAGACCCAGTACTTC
14,-,TRBD2,TRBJ2-5,TRBV19,CASTTGGGQETQYF,TGTGCCAGTACAACGGGCGGGGGACAAGAGACCCAGTACTTC
14,few,-,TRBJ2-7,TRBV6-5,CASNPQGIPYEQYF,TGTGCCAGCAACCCCCAGGGTATTCCCTACGAGCAGTACTTC
14,-,-,TRBJ2-3,TRBV19,CASSIAVGTDTQYF,TGTGCCAGTAGTATAGCGGTAGGCACAGATACGCAGTATTTT
13,-,-,TRBJ1-4,TRBV19,CASSRQLNEKLFF,TGTGCCAGTAGTAGACAGCTTAATGAAAAACTGTTTTTT
14,-,-,TRBJ2-1,TRBV6-6,CASSYGGNNNEQFF,TGTGCCAGCAGTTACGGGGGGAACAACAATGAGCAGTTCTTC
15,once,TRBD1,TRBJ2-2,TRBV6-4,CASGTDRGHTGELFF,TGTGCCAGCGGGACCGACAGGGGGCATACCGGGGAGCTGTTTTTT
13,-,TRBD1,TRBJ1-1,TRBV12-5,CASGVTGGTEAFF,TGTGCTAGTGGTGTGACAGGGGGCACTGAAGCTTTCTTT
16,-,-,TRBJ2-2,TRBV12-5,CASGLVGQGGTGELFF,TGTGCTAGTGGTTTGGTAGGGCAGGGGGGCACCGGGGAGCTGTTTTTT
13,-,-,TRBJ2-3,TRBV7-9,CASSFLSTDTQYF,TGTGCCAGCAGCTTCCTAAGCACAGATACGCAGTATTTT
15,-,-,TRBJ2-3,TRBV10-3,CAISGSGTFTDTQYF,TGTGCCATCAGTGGTTCCGGGACCTTCACAGATACGCAGTATTTT
13,-,TRBD1,TRBJ2-1,TRBV5-4,CASRAGGVFEQFF,TGTGCCAGTCGAGCAGGGGGCGTCTTCGAGCAGTTCTTC
13,-,-,TRBJ1-2,TRBV28,CASWGNRDEGYTF,TGTGCCAGCTGGGGGAACAGGGACGAGGGCTACACCTTC
13,-,TRBD1,TRBJ1-2,TRBV2,CASTPGQGSGYTF,TGTGCCAGCACACCTGGACAGGGAAGCGGCTACACCTTC
14,-,-,TRBJ2-5,TRBV5-5,CASSLGGLQETQYF,TGTGCCAGCAGCTTAGGGGGGCTGCAAGAGACCCAGTACTTC
16,few,-,TRBJ1-3,TRBV5-1,CASSESGLSSGNTIYF,TGCGCCAGCAGCGAGTCTGGGCTCTCCTCTGGAAACACCATATATTTT
15,-,-,TRBJ2-7,TRBV5-1,CASSSREPLYAEQYF,TGCGCCAGCAGCTCTCGGGAGCCCCTCTACGCCGAGCAGTACTTC
15,-,-,TRBJ1-3,TRBV7-9,CASSANTVSGNTIYF,TGTGCCAGCAGCGCGAACACAGTCTCTGGAAACACCATATATTTT
13,many,-,TRBJ2-2,TRBV5-1,CASTVAATGELFF,TGCGCCAGCACCGTAGCGGCCACCGGGGAGCTGTTTTTT
15,-,-,TRBJ1-5,TRBV7-9,CASSLGVSASQPQHF,TGTGCCAGCAGCTTAGGAGTCAGTGCCAGTCAGCCCCAGCATTTT
12,-,-,TRBJ2-3,TRBV6-5,CASRENRGTQYF,TGTGCCAGCAGAGAAAATAGGGGTACGCAGTATTTT
14,-,-,TRBJ2-7,TRBV7-9,CASSLEQNGYEQYF,TGTGCCAGCAGCCTCGAGCAAAACGGCTACGAGCAGTACTTC
15,-,-,TRBJ1-4,TRBV4-1,CASSQERGDLQKLFF,TGCGCCAGCAGCCAAGAACGGGGGGATCTCCAAAAACTGTTTTTT
13,-,-,TRBJ1-6,TRBV6-1,CASSEVLQTPLHF,TGTGCCAGCAGTGAAGTCCTCCAGACACCCCTCCACTTT
15,few,-,TRBJ2-2,TRBV5-1,CASSLGQSATGELFF,TGCGCCAGCAGCTTGGGACAGTCCGCCACCGGGGAGCTGTTTTTT
14,few,-,TRBJ1-2,TRBV27,CASSLTGIGYGYTF,TGTGCCAGCAGTTTAACAGGGATAGGCTATGGCTACACCTTC
15,-,-,TRBJ2-3,TRBV9,CASSPRGGSADTQYF,TGTGCCAGCAGCCCCCGTGGGGGGAGCGCAGATACGCAGTATTTT
16,once,TRBD1,TRBJ2-3,TRBV11-2,CASSLDAGQVTDTQYF,TGTGCCAGCAGCTTAGATGCGGGACAGGTCACAGATACGCAGTATTTT
15,-,TRBD1,TRBJ2-5,TRBV18,CASSPTGQDQETQYF,TGTGCCAGCTCACCAACCGGACAGGATCAAGAGACCCAGTACTTC
16,-,TRBD1,TRBJ1-4,TRBV5-1,CASSLGGQWIPEKLFF,TGCGCCAGCAGCTTGGGGGGACAGTGGATCCCTGAAAAACTGTTTTTT
15,-,TRBD1,TRBJ1-1,TRBV2,CASSQTDRGGTEAFF,TGTGCCAGCAGTCAGACGGACAGGGGAGGAACTGAAGCTTTCTTT
17,-,TRBD2,TRBJ2-3,TRBV27,CASSLGPTSGVLDTQYF,TGTGCCAGCAGTTTAGGGCCGACTAGCGGGGTGCTTGATACGCAGTATTTT
14,-,TRBD1,TRBJ2-5,TRBV4-2,CASSQAGTEETQYF,TGTGCCAGCAGCCAAGCGGGGACAGAAGAGACCCAGTACTTC
13,-,TRBD1,TRBJ1-2,TRBV6-6,CASNSYRGLGYTF,TGTGCCAGCAATAGCTACAGGGGGCTCGGCTACACCTTC
13,-,-,TRBJ2-7,TRBV5-4,CAGSLDRTYEQYF,TGTGCCGGCAGCTTGGATCGTACCTACGAGCAGTACTTC
15,-,-,TRBJ2-1,TRBV19,CASSVLFSGYNEQFF,TGTGCCAGTAGTGTACTCTTCTCAGGTTACAATGAGCAGTTCTTC
15,-,-,TRBJ2-3,TRBV5-4,CASSLGPAGPDTQYF,TGTGCCAGCAGCTTAGGGCCCGCGGGGCCAGATACGCAGTATTTT
14,-,-,TRBJ2-7,TRBV6-5,CASSYQTEGYEQYF,TGTGCCAGCAGTTACCAAACCGAGGGGTACGAGCAGTACTTC
15,-,TRBD2,TRBJ2-5,TRBV5-1,CASSRGTSGRETQYF,TGCGCCAGCAGCCGAGGGACTAGCGGCCGAGAGACCCAGTACTTC
13,-,-,TRBJ2-1,TRBV5-8,CASRRGHYNEQFF,TGTGCCAGCCGTCGGGGACACTACAATGAGCAGTTCTTC
15,-,-,TRBJ1-4,TRBV9,CASSVGMEGVGKLFF,TGTGCCAGCAGCGTAGGGATGGAGGGGGTGGGTAAACTGTTTTTT
17,once,TRBD1,TRBJ2-2,TRBV7-9,CASSLDRQGAVTGELFF,TGTGCCAGCAGCTTAGACCGACAGGGGGCGGTCACCGGGGAGCTGTTTTTT
14,-,-,TRBJ2-7,TRBV5-1,CASRLMPVDYEQYF,TGCGCCAGCAGGCTTATGCCAGTAGACTACGAGCAGTACTTC
14,once,-,TRBJ1-2,TRBV7-2,CASSLGTLPSGYTF,TGTGCCAGCAGCTTAGGGACCCTTCCGAGTGGCTACACCTTC
13,-,-,TRBJ2-7,TRBV14,CASSLGGLYEQYF,TGTGCCAGCAGCCTCGGGGGCCTCTACGAGCAGTACTTC
14,-,-,TRBJ2-7,TRBV9,CASSVAAASYEQYF,TGTGCCAGCAGCGTAGCCGCGGCGTCCTACGAGCAGTACTTC
12,-,-,TRBJ1-1,TRBV28,CASSLSGHVAFF,TGTGCCAGCAGTTTGTCGGGACATGTAGCTTTCTTT
13,-,TRBD1,TRBJ1-3,TRBV4-1,CASSRTGGNTIYF,TGCGCCAGCAGCCGCACAGGGGGGAACACCATATATTTT
11,-,-,TRBJ1-5,TRBV6-5,CASIGDTRQHF,TGTGCCAGCATAGGGGACACCCGGCAGCATTTT